This entry concerns a single T cell receptor (beta chain). This CDR3 region has 15 residues. The germline gives CDR1 KGHDR, CDR2 SFDVKD. J lost 3 bases, V lost 5 bases, and 9 bases had no gene match. This table comes from immunoSEQ multiplex PCR, and its TCRdb copy is limited to in-frame clones, with some not included. The sample shows about 86,000 clones, around 86% of them seen only once. This sample is part of a study of blood T cell repertoires in COVID-19. Background on the study: Both acute and convalescent COVID-19 samples were obtained from the United States, Italy and Spain. The cDNA or gDNA used as material had been derived from T cells, B-cell-depleted T cells, or PBMCs.

The sequence was obtained from a human donor in a cohort sampled during active COVID-19. The chain joins TRBV24-1 to TRBJ2-7; 7 nucleotides match TRBD2. Input material: peripheral blood. The CDR3 nucleotides read TGTGCCACCAGTGGAGGGGAGGGAGATCTCTACGAGCAGTACTTC. Translating gives CATSGGEGDLYEQYF.